The 10 T cell receptor beta chains below come from one sample, sequenced in a study of cytomegalovirus exposure and HLA in healthy donors. Primers for the PCR totalled 60 Vbeta and 13 Jbeta. Produced via immunoSEQ multiplex PCR; TCRdb's table is partial and in-frame only. This sample lists roughly 120,000 clones; its ten largest clones have around 3.6%. The sequenced material came from PBMCs. These receptors were collected from a man in his late teens or twenties in good health and CMV-seronegative.

The chain couples TRBV19 to TRBJ1-5; 7 bases match TRBD1. The CDR3 is 14 residues long. V lost 5 bases, J lost 4 bases, and 5 bases stayed unmatched. The germline V gene has CDR1 LNHDA and CDR2 SQIVND (reference sequence). The CDR3 region has the DNA TGTGCCAGTAGTTTCCCAGGGGGTAATCAGCCCCAGCATTTT. This encodes CASSFPGGNQPQHF.

This chain links TRBV19 with TRBJ2-4, with 9 bases lining up with TRBD1. The CDR3 covers 14 residues. The V and J ends lost 6 bases and 8 bases, in that order; junction bases with no gene match: 8. From germline, CDR1 is LNHDA and CDR2 SQIVND (reference sequence). The chain's CDR3 is CASRAPGQGYIQYF. DNA for the CDR3: TGTGCCAGTAGGGCACCGGGACAGGGCTACATTCAGTACTTC.

The chain links TRBV9 to TRBJ1-3; D remains unclear. V lost 1 base and J 4 bases, leaving 12 bases between the germline ends. Germline V gene lookup returns CDR1 SGDLS and CDR2 YYNGEE. The CDR3 has 15 residues. CDR3 sequence (DNA): TGTGCCAGCAGCGTAAGGAATCAGAGGGGAAACACCATATATTTT. Its protein product is CASSVRNQRGNTIYF. Complete variable domain (other parts from reference TRBV9 and TRBJ1-3): DSGVTQTPKHLITATGQRVTLRCSPRSGDLSVYWYQQSLDQGLQFLIQYYNGEERAKGNILERFSAQQFPDLHSELNLSSLELGDSALYFCASSVRNQRGNTIYFGEGSWLTVV.

This clone is labeled medium-sized (0.01 to 0.1%) based on frequency. J is TRBJ2-2 and V is TRBV28; 8 positions agree with TRBD1. Germline CDR1 and CDR2: MDHEN and SYDVKM. V gave up 6 bases and J gave up 3 bases; unmatched junction bases: 6. The CDR3 length is 15 residues. The CDR3 here is CASSQGARDTGELFF. CDR3 DNA: TGTGCCAGCAGCCAGGGGGCGCGGGACACCGGGGAGCTGTTTTTT. The full variable domain, completed using reference TRBV28 and TRBJ2-2, is DVKVTQSSRYLVKRTGEKVFLECVQDMDHENMFWYRQDPGLGLRLIYFSYDVKMKEKGDIPEGYSVSREKKERFSLILESASTNQTSMYLCASSQGARDTGELFFGEGSRLTVL.

J is TRBJ2-7 and V is TRBV28, with D maybe TRBD1 (6 bases). Trimming shortened V by 3 bases and J by 4 bases, and 16 bases separated the two germline ends. The CDR3 covers 15 residues. CDR1 is MDHEN, CDR2 SYDVKM, per germline. This CDR3 reads CASSLVSAGVYEQYF. The CDR3 coding sequence is TGTGCCAGCAGTTTGGTTTCGGCAGGGGTTTACGAGCAGTACTTC.

The chain links TRBV13 to TRBJ2-5; 7 nucleotides agree with TRBD1. The CDR3 totals 14 residues. Germline trimming cut 5 bases from V and 2 bases from J; bases unmatched to any gene: 5. Germline V lookup: CDR1 PRHDT, CDR2 FYEKMQ (reference sequence). The CDR3 bases are TGTGCCAGCAGCCCCGGGACAGCACAAGAGACCCAGTACTTC. Its translation: CASSPGTAQETQYF.

The chain is built from TRBV5-5 and TRBJ1-4, with TRBD1 matching 11 bases. Germline values: CDR1 SGHKS, CDR2 YYEKEE (reference sequence). With 4 bases clipped from V and 0 bases from J, the junction kept 2 bases outside the gene matches. The CDR3 is made up of 16 amino acids. The CDR3 here is CASSRGQGATNEKLFF. The CDR3 DNA reads TGTGCCAGCAGCCGGGGACAGGGGGCAACTAATGAAAAACTGTTTTTT. Combining the CDR3 with reference TRBV5-5 and TRBJ1-4 gives the whole variable domain DAGVTQSPTHLIKTRGQQVTLRCSPISGHKSVSWYQQVLGQGPQFIFQYYEKEERGRGNFPDRFSARQFPNYSSELNVNALLLGDSALYLCASSRGQGATNEKLFFGSGTQLSVL.

The chain links TRBV5-1 to TRBJ2-5; no clear D gene. This CDR3 has 13 amino acids. V lost 1 base and J lost 2, with 6 bases in between. The germline CDR1 and CDR2 sequences are SGHRS and YFSETQ. CDR3 residues: CASSLWRQETQYF. The CDR3 coding sequence is TGCGCCAGCAGCTTGTGGCGGCAAGAGACCCAGTACTTC.

V usage is TRBV9 and J usage is TRBJ2-5, with 12 bases identical to TRBD2. Germline lookup yields CDR1 SGDLS and CDR2 YYNGEE. There are 17 residues in the CDR3. Trimming removed 0 bases from V and 7 bases from J; junction bases left unmatched: 10. The CDR3 loop reads CASSVALAGGPQGTQYF. Written as DNA, the CDR3 is TGTGCCAGCAGCGTAGCACTAGCGGGAGGCCCGCAGGGGACCCAGTACTTC.

This chain connects TRBV11-2 to TRBJ2-7; 7 nucleotides match TRBD1. V trimming: 4 bases; J trimming: 3 bases; junction bases outside the gene matches: 9. The CDR3 totals 15 residues. Germline V gene sequence: CDR1 SGHAT, CDR2 FQNNGV. CDR3: CASSSHGDSLYEQYF. In nucleotides, the CDR3 is TGTGCCAGCAGCTCCCATGGGGACAGCCTCTACGAGCAGTACTTC.